Listed below are T cell receptor beta chains from one sample, sequenced in a study of cytomegalovirus exposure and HLA in healthy donors. Method: immunoSEQ multiplex PCR; TCRdb's copy keeps in-frame clones and lacks some. The sample carries 70,000 to 90,000 clones, under 80% recorded once. Sequencing input: PBMCs. The receptor source for this set is a man in his 60s in good health and CMV-seronegative. CDR3s include the opening cysteine and the closing phenylalanine or tryptophan.

CDR3aa: CASSESGEAEAFF
j_gene: TRBJ1-1
v_gene: TRBV10-1

CDR3aa: CASSEYTGTNTEAFF
j_gene: TRBJ1-1
v_gene: TRBV6-1

CDR3aa: CASSLAPRGRTDTQYF
j_gene: TRBJ2-3
v_gene: TRBV7-9

CDR3aa: CAINPTGIMNTEAFF
j_gene: TRBJ1-1
v_gene: TRBV10-3

CDR3aa: CAWSPMGGDQPQHF
j_gene: TRBJ1-5
v_gene: TRBV30

CDR3aa: CASSLALGEVGEAFF
j_gene: TRBJ1-1
v_gene: TRBV5-1

CDR3aa: CASSDRDTMIFGNEKLFF
j_gene: TRBJ1-4
v_gene: TRBV9

CDR3aa: CASSQVFGTVGNQPQHF
j_gene: TRBJ1-5
v_gene: TRBV4-2

CDR3aa: CASSTLPTLAGGRGDSQETQYF
j_gene: TRBJ2-5
v_gene: TRBV5-1

CDR3aa: CASSAPLAGGITDTQYF
j_gene: TRBJ2-3
v_gene: TRBV9

CDR3aa: CASSSRPQAYTF
j_gene: TRBJ1-2
v_gene: TRBV28

CDR3aa: CASSYSSQQPQHF
j_gene: TRBJ1-5
v_gene: TRBV6-6

CDR3aa: CASRQDSGANVLTF
j_gene: TRBJ2-6
v_gene: TRBV2

CDR3aa: CASSLGTSGGYEQYF
j_gene: TRBJ2-7
v_gene: TRBV5-4

CDR3aa: CASSGTVRNTEAFF
j_gene: TRBJ1-1
v_gene: TRBV5-4

CDR3aa: CASSQGRGYTDTQYF
j_gene: TRBJ2-3
v_gene: TRBV11-3

CDR3aa: CASSMGQGAREKLFF
j_gene: TRBJ1-4
v_gene: TRBV19

CDR3aa: CASSSHSGANVLTF
j_gene: TRBJ2-6
v_gene: TRBV7-9

CDR3aa: CASSQEGAVETQYF
j_gene: TRBJ2-5
v_gene: TRBV4-2

CDR3aa: CASSHTGQGPVEAFF
j_gene: TRBJ1-1
v_gene: TRBV14

CDR3aa: CASSLTLGASGGNNEQFF
j_gene: TRBJ2-1
v_gene: TRBV7-3

CDR3aa: CAISSGAGGDTGELFF
j_gene: TRBJ2-2
v_gene: TRBV10-3

CDR3aa: CAISEAGTSGAQETQYF
j_gene: TRBJ2-5
v_gene: TRBV10-3

CDR3aa: CASSATGQGKLYEQYF
j_gene: TRBJ2-7
v_gene: TRBV9

CDR3aa: CASSMLLTEYEQYF
j_gene: TRBJ2-7
v_gene: TRBV6-1

CDR3aa: CASSFSATTNEKLFF
j_gene: TRBJ1-4
v_gene: TRBV7-8

CDR3aa: CASSQERVGIWPQYYEQYF
j_gene: TRBJ2-7
v_gene: TRBV4-1

CDR3aa: CASSQQGNGYTF
j_gene: TRBJ1-2
v_gene: TRBV11-1

CDR3aa: CASSIEGDSRSYGYTF
j_gene: TRBJ1-2
v_gene: TRBV19

CDR3aa: CASSENRGSTEAFF
j_gene: TRBJ1-1
v_gene: TRBV6-1

CDR3aa: CASSSASGAGETQYF
j_gene: TRBJ2-5
v_gene: TRBV11-3

CDR3aa: CASSLLFSRSTDTQYF
j_gene: TRBJ2-3
v_gene: TRBV5-1

CDR3aa: CASSSTGGDIYGYTF
j_gene: TRBJ1-2
v_gene: TRBV6-6

CDR3aa: CASSSSTSGGKTQYF
j_gene: TRBJ2-3
v_gene: TRBV6-5

CDR3aa: CASSPFSGGGGETQYF
j_gene: TRBJ2-5
v_gene: TRBV18

CDR3aa: CASSVPDRGGVQYF
j_gene: TRBJ2-7
v_gene: TRBV6-5

CDR3aa: CSAPRRSEQFF
j_gene: TRBJ2-1
v_gene: TRBV20-1

CDR3aa: CAWSKLNNQPQHF
j_gene: TRBJ1-5
v_gene: TRBV30

CDR3aa: CASSPDRFQATQYF
j_gene: TRBJ2-3
v_gene: TRBV7-3

CDR3aa: CSVTLGNYGYTF
j_gene: TRBJ1-2
v_gene: TRBV29-1

CDR3aa: CASSPASGGIYNEQFF
j_gene: TRBJ2-1
v_gene: TRBV11-3

CDR3aa: CAIRRGDRVTGNTIYF
j_gene: TRBJ1-3
v_gene: TRBV10-3

CDR3aa: CATSRDGPNYGYTF
j_gene: TRBJ1-2
v_gene: TRBV15

CDR3aa: CASRGGIDNSPLHF
j_gene: TRBJ1-6
v_gene: TRBV2

CDR3aa: CASSHLNVATNEKLFF
j_gene: TRBJ1-4
v_gene: TRBV4-1

CDR3aa: CAWGAETEQYF
j_gene: TRBJ2-7
v_gene: TRBV30